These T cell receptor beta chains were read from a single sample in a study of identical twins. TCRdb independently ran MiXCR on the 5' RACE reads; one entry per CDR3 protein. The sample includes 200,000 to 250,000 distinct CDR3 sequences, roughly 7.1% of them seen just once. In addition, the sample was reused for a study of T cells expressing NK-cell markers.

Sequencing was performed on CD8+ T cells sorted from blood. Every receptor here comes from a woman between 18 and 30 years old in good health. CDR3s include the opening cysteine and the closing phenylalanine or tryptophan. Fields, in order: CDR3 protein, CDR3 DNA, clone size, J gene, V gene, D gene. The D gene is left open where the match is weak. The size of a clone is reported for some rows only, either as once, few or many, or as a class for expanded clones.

CDR3 protein: CASSPTGAYEQYF
CDR3 DNA: TGTGCCAGCTCACCTACCGGCGCGTACGAGCAGTACTTC
clone size: many
J gene: TRBJ2-7
V gene: TRBV18
D gene: -

CDR3 protein: CASSPDLAWEGLVHEQFF
CDR3 DNA: TGTGCCAGCAGCCCTGACTTAGCGTGGGAGGGCCTGGTTCATGAGCAGTTCTTC
clone size: few
J gene: TRBJ2-1
V gene: TRBV14
D gene: TRBD2

CDR3 protein: CATSRVRYSEAFF
CDR3 DNA: TGTGCCACCAGCAGAGTGAGGTACTCTGAAGCTTTCTTT
clone size: few
J gene: TRBJ1-1
V gene: TRBV15
D gene: -

CDR3 protein: CASSLWRSDRDLYEQYF
CDR3 DNA: TGCGCCAGCAGCTTGTGGCGAAGCGACAGGGACCTCTACGAGCAGTACTTC
clone size: many
J gene: TRBJ2-7
V gene: TRBV5-1
D gene: TRBD1

CDR3 protein: CSASLHRPEVF
CDR3 DNA: TGCAGTGCTAGCCTCCATCGTCCCGAAGTCTTC
clone size: -
J gene: TRBJ2-1
V gene: TRBV20-1
D gene: -

CDR3 protein: CASSYTSSGIQYF
CDR3 DNA: TGTGCCAGCAGTTATACTAGTTCAGGCATTCAGTACTTC
clone size: -
J gene: TRBJ2-4
V gene: TRBV12-3/TRBV12-4
D gene: -

CDR3 protein: CASSFDREFEAFF
CDR3 DNA: TGCGCCAGCAGTTTCGACAGGGAGTTTGAAGCTTTCTTT
clone size: few
J gene: TRBJ1-1
V gene: TRBV5-1
D gene: TRBD1

CDR3 protein: CASSPGQGDPRAGELFF
CDR3 DNA: TGTGCCAGCAGTCCAGGACAGGGCGACCCCAGGGCCGGGGAGCTGTTTTTT
clone size: -
J gene: TRBJ2-2
V gene: TRBV12-3/TRBV12-4
D gene: TRBD1

CDR3 protein: CASSLSDEQYF
CDR3 DNA: TGTGCCAGCAGCTTATCGGACGAGCAGTACTTC
clone size: many
J gene: TRBJ2-7
V gene: TRBV7-9
D gene: -

CDR3 protein: CASRGPVGNEKLFF
CDR3 DNA: TGTGCCAGCAGGGGCCCGGTGGGGAATGAAAAACTGTTTTTT
clone size: few
J gene: TRBJ1-4
V gene: TRBV2
D gene: -

CDR3 protein: CASSLASADYEQYF
CDR3 DNA: TGTGCCAGCAGTTTAGCGTCGGCAGACTACGAGCAGTACTTC
clone size: few
J gene: TRBJ2-7
V gene: TRBV27
D gene: -

CDR3 protein: CASSSADEQYF
CDR3 DNA: TGTGCCAGCAGCTCGGCAGACGAGCAGTACTTC
clone size: many
J gene: TRBJ2-7
V gene: TRBV12-3/TRBV12-4
D gene: -

CDR3 protein: CASSSTSGGSEETQYF
CDR3 DNA: TGTGCCAGCAGCTCCACTAGCGGGGGCTCCGAAGAGACCCAGTACTTC
clone size: -
J gene: TRBJ2-5
V gene: TRBV7-9
D gene: TRBD2

CDR3 protein: CASSLGVGYTF
CDR3 DNA: TGTGCCAGCAGTTTAGGGGTCGGCTACACCTTC
clone size: many
J gene: TRBJ1-2
V gene: TRBV12-3/TRBV12-4
D gene: -

CDR3 protein: CASTPEWGGRENTGELFF
CDR3 DNA: TGTGCCAGCACCCCCGAATGGGGAGGGAGGGAGAACACCGGGGAGCTGTTTTTT
clone size: few
J gene: TRBJ2-2
V gene: TRBV12-3/TRBV12-4
D gene: TRBD2

CDR3 protein: CATSRGGGQYNEQFF
CDR3 DNA: TGTGCCACCAGCAGAGGGGGTGGACAATACAATGAGCAGTTCTTC
clone size: many
J gene: TRBJ2-1
V gene: TRBV15
D gene: -

CDR3 protein: CAWSQGKNTEAFF
CDR3 DNA: TGTGCCTGGAGCCAGGGCAAGAACACTGAAGCTTTCTTT
clone size: few
J gene: TRBJ1-1
V gene: TRBV30
D gene: -

CDR3 protein: CASSPRPGVTGELFF
CDR3 DNA: TGTGCCAGCAGTCCAAGACCAGGGGTGACCGGGGAGCTGTTTTTT
clone size: few
J gene: TRBJ2-2
V gene: TRBV14
D gene: -

CDR3 protein: CASSSSSGGSYNEQFF
CDR3 DNA: TGTGCCAGCAGTTCGAGTAGCGGGGGCTCCTACAATGAGCAGTTCTTC
clone size: -
J gene: TRBJ2-1
V gene: TRBV2
D gene: TRBD2

CDR3 protein: CASIGGGTEAFF
CDR3 DNA: TGTGCCAGCATCGGAGGGGGCACTGAAGCTTTCTTT
clone size: many
J gene: TRBJ1-1
V gene: TRBV5-5
D gene: -

CDR3 protein: CASSEWSPGGETEAFF
CDR3 DNA: TGTGCCAGCAGTGAGTGGTCCCCAGGGGGCGAGACTGAAGCTTTCTTT
clone size: -
J gene: TRBJ1-1
V gene: TRBV2
D gene: TRBD1

CDR3 protein: CASSQEVPPVEDTQYF
CDR3 DNA: TGCGCCAGCAGCCAAGAAGTACCCCCGGTAGAAGATACGCAGTATTTT
clone size: -
J gene: TRBJ2-3
V gene: TRBV4-1
D gene: -

CDR3 protein: CASSPGQKNQPQHF
CDR3 DNA: TGTGCCAGTAGTCCGGGACAGAAGAATCAGCCCCAGCATTTT
clone size: many
J gene: TRBJ1-5
V gene: TRBV19
D gene: TRBD1

CDR3 protein: CASSKRFRDQPQHF
CDR3 DNA: TGTGCCAGCAGCAAACGTTTCCGAGATCAGCCCCAGCATTTT
clone size: many
J gene: TRBJ1-5
V gene: TRBV21-1
D gene: -

CDR3 protein: CASSSRTDYNEQFF
CDR3 DNA: TGTGCCAGCAGCTCCCGGACAGACTACAATGAGCAGTTCTTC
clone size: many
J gene: TRBJ2-1
V gene: TRBV5-5
D gene: -

CDR3 protein: CASSLGAGPPTQYF
CDR3 DNA: TGTGCCAGCAGCTTAGGGGCGGGCCCCCCGACCCAGTACTTC
clone size: few
J gene: TRBJ2-5
V gene: TRBV7-2
D gene: -

CDR3 protein: CASGPLAGFIDEQFF
CDR3 DNA: TGTGCTAGTGGTCCCCTAGCGGGATTTATAGATGAGCAGTTCTTC
clone size: -
J gene: TRBJ2-1
V gene: TRBV12-5
D gene: TRBD2

CDR3 protein: CASSFPIGDEQFF
CDR3 DNA: TGTGCCAGCAGCTTTCCAATCGGCGATGAGCAGTTCTTC
clone size: few
J gene: TRBJ2-1
V gene: TRBV11-2
D gene: -

CDR3 protein: CASSESPGEELTEAFF
CDR3 DNA: TGTGCCAGCAGTGAAAGTCCAGGGGAGGAATTGACTGAAGCTTTCTTT
clone size: -
J gene: TRBJ1-1
V gene: TRBV2
D gene: -

CDR3 protein: CASSPPTGLTGELFF
CDR3 DNA: TGTGCCAGCAGCCCCCCGACAGGGCTCACCGGGGAGCTGTTTTTT
clone size: few
J gene: TRBJ2-2
V gene: TRBV7-9
D gene: TRBD1

CDR3 protein: CASSDYSYGYTF
CDR3 DNA: TGTGCCAGCAGTGATTATAGCTATGGCTACACCTTC
clone size: -
J gene: TRBJ1-2
V gene: TRBV5-6
D gene: -

CDR3 protein: CASSSGIWETQYF
CDR3 DNA: TGTGCCAGCAGCTCAGGGATATGGGAGACCCAGTACTTC
clone size: -
J gene: TRBJ2-5
V gene: TRBV11-2
D gene: -

CDR3 protein: CASSQGERDTDTQYF
CDR3 DNA: TGCGCCAGCAGCCAAGGGGAAAGGGACACAGATACGCAGTATTTT
clone size: -
J gene: TRBJ2-3
V gene: TRBV4-3
D gene: -

CDR3 protein: CSVDSGGSYEQYF
CDR3 DNA: TGCAGCGTTGATTCGGGGGGGTCCTACGAGCAGTACTTC
clone size: -
J gene: TRBJ2-7
V gene: TRBV29-1
D gene: TRBD2

CDR3 protein: CASSPGTGAYEQYF
CDR3 DNA: TGCGCCAGCAGCCCCGGGACAGGGGCCTACGAGCAGTACTTC
clone size: many
J gene: TRBJ2-7
V gene: TRBV5-6
D gene: TRBD1

CDR3 protein: CSAYHPDRGNEKLFF
CDR3 DNA: TGCAGTGCTTACCACCCCGACAGGGGTAATGAAAAACTGTTTTTT
clone size: -
J gene: TRBJ1-4
V gene: TRBV20-1
D gene: TRBD1

CDR3 protein: CASSPPGRELDEQFF
CDR3 DNA: TGCGCCAGCAGCCCCCCGGGTAGGGAGTTAGATGAGCAGTTCTTC
clone size: few
J gene: TRBJ2-1
V gene: TRBV5-1
D gene: -

CDR3 protein: CASSPGQGYYGYTF
CDR3 DNA: TGTGCCAGCAGCCCGGGACAGGGGTACTATGGCTACACCTTC
clone size: few
J gene: TRBJ1-2
V gene: TRBV12-3/TRBV12-4
D gene: TRBD1

CDR3 protein: CASSQSSGVDTEAFF
CDR3 DNA: TGTGCCAGCAGCCAATCATCAGGGGTCGACACTGAAGCTTTCTTT
clone size: few
J gene: TRBJ1-1
V gene: TRBV16
D gene: -

CDR3 protein: CASSTDRRETQYF
CDR3 DNA: TGTGCCAGCAGCACGGACAGGAGGGAGACCCAGTACTTC
clone size: few
J gene: TRBJ2-5
V gene: TRBV7-2
D gene: TRBD1

CDR3 protein: CASSRRWRKEKLFF
CDR3 DNA: TGTGCCAGCAGCCGCCGGTGGAGAAAAGAAAAACTGTTTTTT
clone size: -
J gene: TRBJ1-4
V gene: TRBV27
D gene: -

CDR3 protein: CASSLGTGELYEQFF
CDR3 DNA: TGTGCCAGCAGCTTGGGGACAGGGGAACTGTATGAGCAGTTCTTC
clone size: -
J gene: TRBJ2-1
V gene: TRBV7-9
D gene: TRBD1

CDR3 protein: CASNRDMGMNTEAFF
CDR3 DNA: TGTGCCAGCAACCGTGACATGGGAATGAACACTGAAGCTTTCTTT
clone size: few
J gene: TRBJ1-1
V gene: TRBV7-9
D gene: -

CDR3 protein: CASRWKTAMRGHGEQFF
CDR3 DNA: TGCGCCAGCAGATGGAAGACTGCGATGCGCGGGCATGGTGAGCAGTTCTTC
clone size: few
J gene: TRBJ2-1
V gene: TRBV23-1
D gene: -

CDR3 protein: CASTGSRNYGYTF
CDR3 DNA: TGTGCCTCGACGGGGAGTCGAAACTATGGCTACACCTTC
clone size: -
J gene: TRBJ1-2
V gene: TRBV30
D gene: -

CDR3 protein: CASNLTPGLAGGDTQYF
CDR3 DNA: TGTGCCAGCAACTTGACCCCGGGACTAGCGGGAGGGGATACGCAGTATTTT
clone size: -
J gene: TRBJ2-3
V gene: TRBV7-2
D gene: TRBD2

CDR3 protein: CASSLDSGASSNEQFF
CDR3 DNA: TGTGCCAGCAGCTTAGATAGCGGGGCTAGCAGCAATGAGCAGTTCTTC
clone size: many
J gene: TRBJ2-1
V gene: TRBV11-3
D gene: TRBD2

CDR3 protein: CASSGTGPGAFF
CDR3 DNA: TGTGCCAGCAGCGGGACAGGGCCGGGAGCTTTCTTT
clone size: many
J gene: TRBJ1-1
V gene: TRBV9
D gene: TRBD1

CDR3 protein: CASSHFGREPGVEQFF
CDR3 DNA: TGTGCCAGCAGTCACTTTGGGCGGGAGCCGGGGGTTGAGCAGTTCTTC
clone size: few
J gene: TRBJ2-1
V gene: TRBV12-3/TRBV12-4
D gene: TRBD2

CDR3 protein: CASSFLGRVSTDTQYF
CDR3 DNA: TGTGCCAGCAGTTTCCTCGGGAGAGTGAGCACAGATACGCAGTATTTT
clone size: few
J gene: TRBJ2-3
V gene: TRBV27
D gene: -